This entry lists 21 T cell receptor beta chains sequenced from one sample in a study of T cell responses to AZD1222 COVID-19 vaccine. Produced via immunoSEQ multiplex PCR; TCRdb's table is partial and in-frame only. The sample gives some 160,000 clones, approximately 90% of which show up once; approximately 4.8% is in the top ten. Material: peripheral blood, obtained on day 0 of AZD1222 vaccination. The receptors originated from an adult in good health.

CDR3 sequence (DNA): TGTGCCAGCAGTTTTGGGGGGACAGCTAATGAAAAACTGTTTTTT. Its protein product is CASSFGGTANEKLFF. V and J are TRBV28 and TRBJ1-4; 7 bases are a match to TRBD1. Germline V gene data show CDR1 as MDHEN and CDR2 as SYDVKM. The trim removed 3 bases at V and 3 bases at J, leaving 4 bases unmatched. The CDR3 has 15 amino acids.

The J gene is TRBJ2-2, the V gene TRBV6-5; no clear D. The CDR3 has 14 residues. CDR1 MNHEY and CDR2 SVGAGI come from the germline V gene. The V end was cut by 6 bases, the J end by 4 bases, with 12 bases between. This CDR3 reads CASRPPVGTGELFF. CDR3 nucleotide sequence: TGTGCCAGCAGACCACCGGTAGGCACCGGGGAGCTGTTTTTT.

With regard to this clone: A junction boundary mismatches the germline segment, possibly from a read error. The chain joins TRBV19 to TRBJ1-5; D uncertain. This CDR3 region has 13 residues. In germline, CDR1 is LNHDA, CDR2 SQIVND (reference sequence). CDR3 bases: TGCCTTCGGTCTAGGTATAGCAATCAGCCCCAGCATTTT. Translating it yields CLRSRYSNQPQHF.

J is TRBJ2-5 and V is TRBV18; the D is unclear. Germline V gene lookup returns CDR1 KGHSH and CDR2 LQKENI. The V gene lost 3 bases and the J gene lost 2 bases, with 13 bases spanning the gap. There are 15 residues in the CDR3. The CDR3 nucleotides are TGTGCCAGCTCACCCGGAACCAAACAACAAGAGACCCAGTACTTC. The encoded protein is CASSPGTKQQETQYF.

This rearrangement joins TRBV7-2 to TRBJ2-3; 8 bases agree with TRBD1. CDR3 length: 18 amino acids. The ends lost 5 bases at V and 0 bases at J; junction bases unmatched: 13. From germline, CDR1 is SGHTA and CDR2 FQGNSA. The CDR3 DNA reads TGTGCCAGCAGCGTTTACCGGGACAGGCTACTAAGCACAGATACGCAGTATTTT. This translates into CASSVYRDRLLSTDTQYF.

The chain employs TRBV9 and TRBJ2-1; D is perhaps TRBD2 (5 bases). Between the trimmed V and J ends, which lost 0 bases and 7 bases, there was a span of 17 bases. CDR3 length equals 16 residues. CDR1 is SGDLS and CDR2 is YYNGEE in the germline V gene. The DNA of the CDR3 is TGTGCCAGCAGCGTAGTAGGGCGGGCGAACCTTAATGAGCAGTTCTTC. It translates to CASSVVGRANLNEQFF.

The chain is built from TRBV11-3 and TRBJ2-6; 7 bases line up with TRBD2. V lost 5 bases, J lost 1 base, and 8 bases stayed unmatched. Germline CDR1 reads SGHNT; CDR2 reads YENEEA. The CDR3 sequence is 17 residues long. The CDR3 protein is CASSLGGRESGANVLTF. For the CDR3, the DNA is TGTGCCAGCAGCCTAGGTGGGCGGGAGTCTGGGGCCAACGTCCTGACTTTC.

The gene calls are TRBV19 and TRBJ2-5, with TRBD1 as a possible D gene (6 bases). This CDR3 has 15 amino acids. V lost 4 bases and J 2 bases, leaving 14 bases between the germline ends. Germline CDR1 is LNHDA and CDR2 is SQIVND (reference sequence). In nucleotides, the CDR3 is TGTGCCAGTAGTACAGGCGGCAGGGGACAAGAGACCCAGTACTTC. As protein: CASSTGGRGQETQYF.

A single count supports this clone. The CDR3 protein is CASSHSGNYEQYF. For the CDR3, the DNA is TGTGCCAGCAGCCATAGCGGGAATTACGAGCAGTACTTC. J is TRBJ2-7 and V is TRBV7-2; 8 bases align to TRBD2. The CDR3 has 13 amino acids. Unmatched junction bases numbered 4, after V lost 5 bases and J lost 4 bases. Germline assignment: CDR1 SGHTA and CDR2 FQGNSA. Filled out from reference TRBV7-2 and TRBJ2-7, the complete variable domain reads GAGVSQSPSNKVTEKGKDVELRCDPISGHTALYWYRQSLGQGLEFLIYFQGNSAPDKSGLPSDRFSAERTGGSVSTLTIQRTQQEDSAVYLCASSHSGNYEQYFGPGTRLTVT.

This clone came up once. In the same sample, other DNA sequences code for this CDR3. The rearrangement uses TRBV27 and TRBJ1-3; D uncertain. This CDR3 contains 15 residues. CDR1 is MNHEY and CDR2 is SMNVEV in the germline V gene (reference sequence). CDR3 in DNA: TGTGCTAGCCGCTCCTTTCAGTCCCGTGGAAACACCATATATTTT. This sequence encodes CASRSFQSRGNTIYF.

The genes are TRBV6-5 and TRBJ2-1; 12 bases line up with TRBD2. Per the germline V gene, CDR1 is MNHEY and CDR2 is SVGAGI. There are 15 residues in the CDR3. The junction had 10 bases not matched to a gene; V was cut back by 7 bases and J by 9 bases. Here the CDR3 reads CASTDRTSGNLEQFF. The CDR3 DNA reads TGTGCCAGCACCGACCGGACTAGCGGGAACCTTGAGCAGTTCTTC.

Written as DNA, the CDR3 is TGTGCCAGCAGTTTAGGAGCGAGCTGGGATGGCTACACCTTC. Its translation is CASSLGASWDGYTF. This chain links TRBV28 with TRBJ1-2; D unresolved. CDR3 length equals 14 residues. Trimming pared 2 bases from V and 6 bases from J, leaving 13 bases between. The germline V gene has CDR1 MDHEN and CDR2 SYDVKM.

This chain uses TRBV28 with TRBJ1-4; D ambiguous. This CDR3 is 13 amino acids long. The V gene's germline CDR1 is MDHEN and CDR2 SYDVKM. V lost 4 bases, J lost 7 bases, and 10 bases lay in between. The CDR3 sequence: CASSSPGFEKLFF. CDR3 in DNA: TGTGCCAGCAGTTCTCCCGGGTTTGAAAAACTGTTTTTT.

The CDR3 nucleotides read TGTGCCAGCAGCTTACGACTAGCGGGAACTTACGAGCAGTACTTC. The encoded protein is CASSLRLAGTYEQYF. The chain uses TRBV7-8 and TRBJ2-7; 11 bases match TRBD2. Germline-derived CDR1 and CDR2 are SGHVS and FQNEAQ. This CDR3 comprises 15 residues. Trimming removed 2 bases from V and 4 bases from J; junction bases left unmatched: 4.

The CDR3 is CASSGDRGTYGELFF. CDR3 nucleotides: TGCGCCAGCAGTGGAGACAGGGGCACCTACGGGGAGCTGTTTTTT. The J gene is TRBJ2-2, the V gene TRBV10-1; 8 nucleotides agree with TRBD1. Germline-derived CDR1 and CDR2 are WNHNN and SYGVQD (reference sequence). The CDR3 length is 15 residues. Trimming removed 4 bases from V and 7 bases from J; junction bases left unmatched: 8.

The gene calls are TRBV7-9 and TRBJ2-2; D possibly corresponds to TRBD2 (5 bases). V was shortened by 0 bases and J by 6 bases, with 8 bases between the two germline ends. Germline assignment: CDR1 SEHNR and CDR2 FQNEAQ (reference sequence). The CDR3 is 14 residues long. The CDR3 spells CASSLAAGSGELFF. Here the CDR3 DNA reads TGTGCCAGCAGCTTAGCGGCGGGTTCCGGGGAGCTGTTTTTT.

The CDR3 DNA reads TGTGCCTGGAGAGTGGCAGCCAGCGGTGGCTACACCTTC. Residues: CAWRVAASGGYTF. The V gene is TRBV30, the J gene TRBJ1-2; no clear D. CDR1 GTSNPN and CDR2 SVGIG come from the germline V gene (reference sequence). V was clipped by 3 bases and J by 7 bases, with 15 bases between them. The CDR3 runs 13 residues.

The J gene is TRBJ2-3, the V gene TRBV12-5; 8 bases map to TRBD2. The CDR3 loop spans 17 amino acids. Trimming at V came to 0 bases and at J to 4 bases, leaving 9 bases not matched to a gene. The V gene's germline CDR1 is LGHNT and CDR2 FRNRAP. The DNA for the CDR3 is TGTGCTAGTGGTTTGGTTACTAGCGGCCAAGGGGCAGATACGCAGTATTTT. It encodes CASGLVTSGQGADTQYF.

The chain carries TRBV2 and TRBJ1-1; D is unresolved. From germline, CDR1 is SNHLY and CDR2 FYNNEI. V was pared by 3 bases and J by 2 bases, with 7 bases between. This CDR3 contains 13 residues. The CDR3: CASSEYSNTEAFF. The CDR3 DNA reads TGTGCCAGCAGTGAGTACAGCAACACTGAAGCTTTCTTT. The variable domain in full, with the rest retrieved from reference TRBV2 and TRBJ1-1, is EPEVTQTPSHQVTQMGQEVILRCVPISNHLYFYWYRQILGQKVEFLVSFYNNEISEKSEIFDDQFSVERPDGSNFTLKIRSTKLEDSAMYFCASSEYSNTEAFFGQGTRLTVV.

The CDR3 is CAWNSVGQRVEEKLFF. CDR3 nucleotides: TGTGCCTGGAATAGTGTTGGACAAAGGGTCGAGGAAAAACTGTTTTTT. The rearrangement joins TRBV30 to TRBJ1-4, with D possibly TRBD1 on 5 matching bases. Between the trimmed V and J ends, which lost 4 bases and 8 bases, there was a span of 23 bases. There are 16 residues in the CDR3. Per the germline V gene, CDR1 is GTSNPN and CDR2 is SVGIG (reference sequence). The whole variable domain, filled in from reference TRBV30 and TRBJ1-4, reads SQTIHQWPATLVQPVGSPLSLECTVEGTSNPNLYWYRQAAGRGLQLLFYSVGIGQISSEVPQNLSASRPQDRQFILSSKKLLLSDSGFYLCAWNSVGQRVEEKLFFGSGTQLSVL.

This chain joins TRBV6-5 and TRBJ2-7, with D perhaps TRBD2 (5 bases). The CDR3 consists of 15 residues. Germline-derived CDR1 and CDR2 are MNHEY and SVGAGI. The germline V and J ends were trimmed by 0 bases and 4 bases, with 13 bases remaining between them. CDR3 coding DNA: TGTGCCAGCAGTTACTCGGGAAGGGAGCGGTACGAGCAGTACTTC. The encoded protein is CASSYSGRERYEQYF.